This entry lists 7 T cell receptor beta chains sequenced from one sample in a study of spatial heterogeneity in lung cancer. Described time point: blood at routine non-recurrence follow-up after resection. Unsorted whole RNA from tumor, nontumor lung or frozen PBMC underwent sequencing. MiXCR, applied by TCRdb to the 5' RACE reads, yields one record per CDR3 protein. Among around 110,000 distinct CDR3 sequences listed, 12% were seen once. Sequencing used PBMCs, obtained at follow-up. These receptors all come from a male donor with early-stage non-small cell lung cancer.

This clonotype was seen ten or more times. The chain joins TRBV29-1 to TRBJ1-2; 10 bases fit TRBD1. V dropped 6 bases and J dropped 8; count of bases not matched to a gene: 12. Germline V gives CDR1 SQVTM, CDR2 ANQGSEA. The length of the CDR3 is 14 residues. The CDR3 coding sequence is TGCAGCGTCGGCGATTTGACAGGGGGCGGCGGCTACACCTTC. It translates to CSVGDLTGGGGYTF. The full variable domain, its missing parts supplied by reference TRBV29-1 and TRBJ1-2, is SAVISQKPSRDICQRGTSLTIQCQVDSQVTMMFWYRQQPGQSLTLIATANQGSEATYESGFVIDKFPISRPNLTFSTLTVSNMSPEDSSIYLCSVGDLTGGGGYTFGSGTRLTVV.

In regard to this clonotype: This may come from a read error, since a much larger clone is one base off. The chain employs TRBV27 and TRBJ1-2; 8 bases agree with TRBD1. V lost 0 bases and J lost 4; bases outside the gene matches: 4. Per the germline V gene, CDR1 is MNHEY and CDR2 is SMNVEV (reference sequence). The CDR3 has 15 amino acids. The CDR3 here is CASSLSKDRVYGYTF. In DNA, the CDR3 is TGTGCCAGCAGTTTATCAAAGGACAGGGTCTATGGCTACACCTTC.

This chain joins TRBV4-1 and TRBJ1-2; D may be TRBD1 (6 bases). From germline, CDR1 is MGHRA and CDR2 YSYEKL. The CDR3 has 14 amino acids. Trimming left V 4 bases short and J 6 bases short, with 15 bases between. The CDR3 here is CASSREQGRDGYTF. The CDR3 coding sequence is TGCGCCAGCAGCCGCGAGCAGGGGCGAGATGGCTACACCTTC.

Worth noting for this clonotype: A read error may produce the germline difference seen at one junction end. This rearrangement joins TRBV4-2 to TRBJ2-7, with D unresolved. Germline CDR1 is LGHNA and CDR2 is YNFKEQ. The CDR3 loop spans 16 amino acids. CDR3 protein: CASSQDARPQSYGQYF. For the CDR3, the DNA is TGTGCCAGCAGCCAAGATGCGAGGCCCCAATCTTACGGGCAGTACTTC.

The rearrangement uses TRBV4-1 and TRBJ2-3; perhaps TRBD1 as D (7 bases). Deletions cut 0 bases from V and 4 bases from J, with 11 bases between. Germline loops: CDR1 MGHRA, CDR2 YSYEKL. The CDR3 runs 15 residues. For the CDR3, the DNA is TGCGCCAGCAGCCAAGATCGGAGGGGGCCAGATACGCAGTATTTT. The encoded protein is CASSQDRRGPDTQYF.

The chain has TRBV4-2 and TRBJ2-6, with TRBD1 matching 12 bases. This CDR3 contains 19 residues. V was clipped by 0 bases and J by 2 bases; unmatched bases: 5. The germline CDR1 and CDR2 sequences are LGHNA and YNFKEQ. The CDR3 region is CASSQDLGTGGTGANVLTF. CDR3 nucleotide sequence: TGTGCCAGCAGCCAAGATCTAGGGACAGGGGGCACTGGGGCCAACGTCCTGACTTTC.

This clonotype turned up a few times. This chain connects TRBV7-8 to TRBJ2-5, with D possibly being TRBD2 (5 bases). The CDR3 totals 16 residues. Per the germline V gene, CDR1 is SGHVS and CDR2 is FQNEAQ. The V end lost 2 bases, the J end lost 3 bases, and 16 bases lay between the germline ends. The CDR3 nucleotides read TGTGCCAGCAGCTTAATCTACGGGGATGGGGAAGAGACCCAGTACTTC. Its translation is CASSLIYGDGEETQYF.